This entry concerns a single T cell receptor beta chain. Its antigen is as yet unknown. Exposure to brentuximab vedotin varied, and each patient had relapsed following autologous stem cell transplantation. The source of the sample is a study of PD-1 blockade in classical Hodgkin lymphoma. Study-wide results and limits: Before treatment, TCR diversity in newly diagnosed patients was reportedly lower than in healthy donors. CD4+ TCR diversity climbed significantly by C4D1, unlike CD8+ TCR diversity. Later analyses included only patients treated at least 1 year post-ASCT.

The protocol was immunoSEQ multiplex PCR, while the TCRdb copy is restricted to in-frame clones and leaves out a portion. The data contain about 100,000 clones, around 88% of them singletons. This CDR3 contains 15 residues. Looked up from germline, CDR1 is ENHRY and CDR2 is SYGVKD. V lost 2 bases and J lost 5; bases outside the gene matches: 3. The chain combines TRBV10-3 with TRBJ1-5, with 10 bases identical to TRBD1. This TCR came from a human donor with classical Hodgkin lymphoma. This specimen was peripheral blood mononuclear cells (PBMCs), taken before the second cycle of nivolumab. The CDR3 sequence is CAISEGTGVDQPQHF. As DNA, the CDR3 is TGTGCCATCAGTGAGGGGACAGGGGTGGATCAGCCCCAGCATTTT.